Listed here are 19 T cell receptor beta chains from one sample, sequenced in a study of tumor-infiltrating lymphocytes in oesophageal squamous cell carcinoma. Via MiXCR, TCRdb re-called the PCR reads, giving one row per CDR3 protein. The table has 19,000 or so distinct CDR3 sequences, around two fifths seen once. The sample consisted of esophageal tumor tissue. These receptors were collected from a male donor with esophageal squamous cell carcinoma.

About this clonotype itself: This could be a read error, since a much larger clone is one nucleotide away. V gene TRBV27 combines with J gene TRBJ2-1; a possible D gene is TRBD2 (6 bases). V lost 3 bases, J lost 10 bases, and 19 bases lay in between. The CDR3 is 15 amino acids. CDR1 and CDR2 (germline): MNHEY, SMNVEV (reference sequence). The CDR3 DNA follows: TGTGCCAGCAGTTTTCCTACCGGGAGAGACTACGAGCAGTTCTTC. Translated: CASSFPTGRDYEQFF.

Concerning this clonotype: Likely a read error: the CDR3 ends without its conserved phenylalanine or tryptophan. Because the CDR3's place on the DNA is in doubt, the DNA is left out and the CDR3 is given as listed by TCRdb. The rearrangement joins TRBV7-3 to TRBJ2-3; the D call TRBD1 from the table was never checked on the DNA. Germline values: CDR1 SGHTA, CDR2 FQGTGA. The CDR3 has 18 amino acids, counting both end residues. The CDR3 sequence: CASSLIWARDVRPSTSVR.

This clonotype was counted a few times. CDR3 nucleotide sequence: TGTGCCAGCAGCCGGACAGACAGCTCCTACAATGAGCAGTTCTTC. Translated, it gives CASSRTDSSYNEQFF. The chain joins TRBV9 to TRBJ2-1; a weak D match, TRBD1 (6 bases). The germline gives CDR1 SGDLS, CDR2 YYNGEE. This CDR3 contains 15 residues. V was clipped by 4 bases and J by 0 bases, with 11 bases between them.

Ten or more counts support this clonotype. The chain joins TRBV7-2 to TRBJ2-2; D may match TRBD1 or TRBD2 (5 bases each). The CDR3 consists of 14 residues. In germline, CDR1 is SGHTA, CDR2 FQGNSA. The V end was cut by 7 bases, the J end by 4 bases, with 13 bases between. The CDR3 sequence is CASIGAASTGELFF. CDR3 bases: TGTGCCAGCATCGGGGCGGCCAGCACCGGGGAGCTGTTTTTT.

This clonotype is a singleton in its sample. The V gene is TRBV19, the J gene TRBJ2-3, with D possibly being TRBD2 (6 bases). Judging by the DNA end, TRBJ2-7 fits better; the J call may be wrong. This CDR3 comprises 15 residues. CDR1 and CDR2 (germline): LNHDA, SQIVND (reference sequence). CDR3 DNA sequence: TGTGCCAGTAGTATAAATTGGGGAGGAGGAAACGAGCAGTACTTC. Residues: CASSINWGGGNEQYF.

V is TRBV7-2 and J is TRBJ2-1, with D maybe TRBD1 (6 bases). This CDR3 contains 13 residues. The V and J ends lost 3 bases and 8 bases respectively, with 11 bases between them. In germline, CDR1 is SGHTA, CDR2 FQGNSA. The CDR3 spells CASSLSKGDEQFF. The CDR3 DNA reads as TGTGCCAGCAGCTTGTCCAAGGGGGATGAGCAGTTCTTC.

This clonotype was recorded a few times. V usage is TRBV4-1 and J usage is TRBJ1-2, with D possibly TRBD1 on 5 matching bases. Trimming cost V 0 bases and J 4 bases, with 9 bases left between them. The CDR3 has 14 residues. In germline, CDR1 is MGHRA, CDR2 YSYEKL. CDR3 region: CASSQERRGYGYTF. CDR3 DNA sequence: TGCGCCAGCAGCCAAGAACGGAGGGGCTATGGCTACACCTTC.

The sample holds many counts of this clonotype. The V call is TRBV5-1, the J call TRBJ1-1; D unresolved. CDR1 is SGHRS, CDR2 YFSETQ, per germline. This CDR3 is 16 amino acids long. V was cut by 4 bases and J by 7 bases, with 23 bases left in between. CDR3 loop: CASSPGPAITGFEAFF. Written as DNA, the CDR3 is TGCGCCAGCAGCCCGGGCCCTGCCATTACTGGCTTTGAAGCTTTCTTT. The variable domain in full, completed from reference TRBV5-1 and TRBJ1-1, reads KAGVTQTPRYLIKTRGQQVTLSCSPISGHRSVSWYQQTPGQGLQFLFEYFSETQRNKGNFPGRFSGRQFSNSRSEMNVSTLELGDSALYLCASSPGPAITGFEAFFGQGTRLTVV.

The chain combines TRBV7-6 with TRBJ2-7; D might be TRBD2 (5 bases). The DNA matches TRBJ2-5 better at its end, which makes the J call doubtful. Germline V gene data show CDR1 as SGHVS and CDR2 as FNYEAQ. CDR3 length: 14 residues. CDR3 DNA: TGTGCCAGCAGCTTCGGAGGTGAGGTTGAGACCCAGTACTTC. Translated: CASSFGGEVETQYF.

This clonotype was seen repeatedly, ten times or more. The CDR3: CASSPMQRVKGNEQFF. CDR3 coding DNA: TGTGCCAGCTCACCGATGCAAAGGGTAAAGGGGAATGAGCAGTTCTTC. The V call is TRBV18, the J call TRBJ2-1, with D possibly being TRBD1 (5 bases). V dropped 3 bases and J dropped 7 bases, with 19 bases sitting between them. Germline-derived CDR1 and CDR2 are KGHSH and LQKENI. The CDR3 contains 16 residues.

This clonotype appeared many times. This chain uses TRBV27 with TRBJ2-3, with a weak D call TRBD2 (5 bases). The CDR3 is 14 residues long. Germline CDR1 reads MNHEY; CDR2 reads SMNVEV (reference sequence). Trimming left V 2 bases short and J 4 bases short, with 10 bases between. CDR3 protein: CASSLRAVSDTQYF. CDR3 bases: TGTGCCAGCAGTTTAAGAGCGGTTTCAGATACGCAGTATTTT.

V is TRBV7-8 and J is TRBJ2-3, with TRBD2 identical over 15 bases. TRBJ2-5 matches the DNA end more closely, so the J call is doubtful. This CDR3 is built from 16 residues. Germline V gene data show CDR1 as SGHVS and CDR2 as FQNEAQ. The CDR3 loop reads CASSFPGLAGGETQYF. The CDR3 nucleotides read TGTGCCAGCAGCTTCCCGGGACTAGCGGGAGGAGAGACCCAGTACTTC.

The chain employs TRBV5-1 and TRBJ1-3; 8 bases align to TRBD1. Trimming removed 4 bases from V and 4 bases from J; junction bases left unmatched: 7. The CDR3 covers 15 residues. Germline V gene sequence: CDR1 SGHRS, CDR2 YFSETQ. The CDR3 here is CASSTGQGTGNTIYF. The DNA of the CDR3 is TGCGCCAGCAGCACAGGACAGGGAACGGGAAACACCATATATTTT.

V is TRBV7-6 and J is TRBJ2-4; D may correspond to TRBD1 or TRBD2 (6 bases each). The DNA end is a closer match to TRBJ2-1, so the J assignment may be wrong. Per the germline V gene, CDR1 is SGHVS and CDR2 is FNYEAQ. CDR3 size: 17 residues. The CDR3 coding sequence is TGTGCCAGCAGCTTAGGATCCGGGGGCGCGCGGGACAATGAGCAGTTCTTC. It translates to CASSLGSGGARDNEQFF.

The rearrangement joins TRBV24-1 to TRBJ2-4, with D uncertain. This CDR3 has 12 amino acids. From germline, CDR1 is KGHDR and CDR2 SFDVKD. V shed 8 bases and J shed 0 bases, with 4 bases lying between them. The CDR3 spells CATTLAKNIQYF. Here the CDR3 DNA reads TGTGCCACCACCTTAGCCAAAAACATTCAGTACTTC.

This chain links TRBV6-8 with TRBJ2-3, with D perhaps matching TRBD2 (7 bases). The better agreement between TRBJ2-1 and the DNA end casts doubt on the J call. The CDR3 is 14 amino acids. The germline V gene has CDR1 MNHGY and CDR2 SAAAGT. CDR3 coding DNA: TGTGCCAGCAGTTACTCACAGGGACTATTTGAGCAGTTCTTC. Translated: CASSYSQGLFEQFF.

This clonotype was recorded at least ten times. The rearrangement uses TRBV5-8 and TRBJ2-5; 8 positions agree with TRBD1. Unmatched junction bases numbered 4, after V lost 4 bases and J lost 5 bases. Germline lookup yields CDR1 SGHTS and CDR2 YDEGEE. This CDR3 has 13 amino acids. CDR3 coding DNA: TGTGCCAGCAGCCGGAACAGGGGGGAGACCCAGTACTTC. Its translation is CASSRNRGETQYF.

This chain joins TRBV4-1 and TRBJ2-2; D is perhaps TRBD2 (6 bases). The germline CDR1 and CDR2 sequences are MGHRA and YSYEKL. The CDR3 runs to 15 residues. Trimming left V 0 bases short and J 7 bases short, with 12 bases between. The CDR3 coding sequence is TGCGCCAGCAGCCAAGAGCCTCACGGGAGCGGGGAGCTGTTTTTT. It translates to CASSQEPHGSGELFF.

The gene calls are TRBV11-2 and TRBJ2-7, with D tentatively TRBD1 or TRBD2 (5 bases each). Judging by the DNA end, TRBJ2-5 fits better; the J call may be wrong. The length of the CDR3 is 15 residues. Germline CDR1 reads SGHAT; CDR2 reads FQNNGV. The CDR3 DNA reads TGTGCCAGCAGCACCAGAGGGGAGAACCGGGAGACCCAGTACTTC. As protein: CASSTRGENRETQYF.